The 8 T cell receptor beta chains in this list originate from one sample, sequenced in a study of T-cell reconstitution after alpha-beta-depleted transplantation in children. Preparing the TCRbeta library involved the use of unique molecular identifiers. TCRdb analysed the PCR reads with MiXCR anew, one entry per CDR3 protein. Among some 550,000 distinct CDR3 sequences listed, roughly 24% were seen once. The sequencing here drew on PBMCs, mostly from graft donor cells, taken 360 days after TCRalphabeta/CD19-depleted stem cell transplant. The receptor source for this set is a boy under two years old who had a stem cell transplant for acute myeloid leukemia, so the T cells may come from the graft donor.

The chain joins TRBV6-1 to TRBJ1-2; a possible D gene is TRBD1 (5 bases). Germline lookup yields CDR1 MNHNS and CDR2 SASEGT. V lost 6 bases and J 5 bases, leaving 13 bases between the germline ends. The CDR3 has 13 amino acids. The CDR3 nucleotides are TGTGCCAGCAGCGCCACGGGGGATTATGGCTACACCTTC. This codes for CASSATGDYGYTF.

This clonotype was observed at least ten times. This rearrangement joins TRBV20-1 to TRBJ1-4; perhaps TRBD1 as D (5 bases). From germline, CDR1 is DFQATT and CDR2 SNEGSKA (reference sequence). The CDR3 has 13 amino acids. The V and J ends lost 7 bases and 5 bases respectively, with 14 bases between them. The DNA for the CDR3 is TGCAGTGTTCCCGGGACTACAAATGAAAAACTGTTTTTT. It codes for CSVPGTTNEKLFF.

The genes are TRBV30 and TRBJ2-3; 10 nucleotides align to TRBD2. The germline V gene encodes CDR1 GTSNPN and CDR2 SVGIG (reference sequence). This CDR3 spans 14 amino acids. J was trimmed by 4 bases and V by 0 bases; bases with no gene match: 1. The CDR3 DNA follows: TGTGCCTGGAGTGTAGGGACTAGCGCAGATACGCAGTATTTT. This codes for CAWSVGTSADTQYF.

This clonotype was seen a few times. V and J are TRBV13 and TRBJ1-4; D gene uncertain. In germline, CDR1 is PRHDT, CDR2 FYEKMQ (reference sequence). Trimming removed 2 bases from V and 2 bases from J, with 6 bases in between. The CDR3 runs 14 residues. This CDR3 reads CASSLMKTNEKLFF. As DNA, the CDR3 is TGTGCCAGCAGCTTAATGAAGACTAATGAAAAACTGTTTTTT.

This clonotype was detected a few times. The V call is TRBV30, the J call TRBJ1-1; D is unresolved. V was trimmed by 0 bases and J by 12 bases, leaving 17 bases between them. The CDR3 contains 13 residues. Germline CDR1 is GTSNPN and CDR2 is SVGIG (reference sequence). In DNA, the CDR3 is TGTGCCTGGAGTGTACGCCGACAACTAGTACCTTTCTTT. This sequence encodes CAWSVRRQLVPFF.

This clonotype showed up just a few times. V is TRBV29-1 and J is TRBJ1-2, with D perhaps TRBD1 (5 bases). There are 17 residues in the CDR3. Trimming left V 0 bases short and J 11 bases short, with 28 bases between. CDR1 and CDR2 (germline): SQVTM, ANQGSEA. The CDR3 bases are TGCAGCGTTGAAGATCGGCGATTAGCCGGGGGTCATGAGTCGTACACCTTC. This gives the protein CSVEDRRLAGGHESYTF.

The sample holds a few counts of this clonotype. The CDR3, as DNA: TGTGCCAGCAGCGTAGGGACAAAAAACATTCAGTACTTC. This encodes CASSVGTKNIQYF. The V and J genes are TRBV9 and TRBJ2-4, with D tentatively TRBD1 (5 bases). The germline V and J ends were trimmed by 0 bases and 4 bases, with 5 bases remaining between them. Germline V gives CDR1 SGDLS, CDR2 YYNGEE. This CDR3 comprises 13 residues.

This rearrangement joins TRBV20-1 to TRBJ1-1, with unresolved D. CDR3 length equals 14 residues. CDR1 and CDR2 (germline): DFQATT, SNEGSKA (reference sequence). Deletions cut 0 bases from V and 2 bases from J, with 10 bases between. CDR3: CSARDSWANTEAFF. In DNA, the CDR3 is TGCAGTGCTAGAGATAGTTGGGCAAACACTGAAGCTTTCTTT.